The 27 T cell receptor beta chains below were found in one sample sequenced in a study of control samples from healthy donors and cancer patients. Some clones are missing from TCRdb's copy, which holds only in-frame ones; the method was immunoSEQ multiplex PCR. Among over 100,000 clones, 75% to 90% were seen once, and the ten largest hold 17%. What was sequenced was blood. These receptors all come from a woman aged 50 to 60 in good health.

The gene calls are TRBV28 and TRBJ1-4, with 8 bases lining up with TRBD1. Germline V gene sequence: CDR1 MDHEN, CDR2 SYDVKM. The V segment lost 9 bases and the J segment 8 bases; nucleotides outside the gene matches: 5. The CDR3 is made up of 12 amino acids. The CDR3 loop reads CASRQGREKLFF. The CDR3 DNA is TGTGCCAGTCGACAGGGGAGGGAAAAACTGTTTTTT.

CDR3 protein: CASSFLGTASTDTQYF. As DNA, the CDR3 is TGTGCCAGCAGCTTTCTCGGGACGGCTAGCACAGATACGCAGTATTTT. This sequence joins TRBV7-2 and TRBJ2-3; D may correspond to TRBD1 or TRBD2 (5 bases each). The V and J ends lost 3 bases and 0 bases respectively, with 13 bases between them. Germline V gene sequence: CDR1 SGHTA, CDR2 FQGNSA. This CDR3 has 16 amino acids.

By sample fraction, this clone is medium-sized (0.01 to 0.1%). The chain is built from TRBV10-1 and TRBJ2-3, with D unresolved. CDR1 WNHNN and CDR2 SYGVQD come from the germline V gene (reference sequence). The CDR3 runs 11 residues. Trimming cost V 6 bases and J 6 bases, with 7 bases left between them. The CDR3: CASRSGDTQYF. The CDR3 DNA reads as TGCGCCAGCAGGAGTGGGGATACGCAGTATTTT.

This clone has just a few counts. The chain joins TRBV2 to TRBJ1-5, with 9 bases that match TRBD1. Germline CDR1 SNHLY, CDR2 FYNNEI. CDR3 length: 15 residues. With 5 bases clipped from V and 1 base from J, the junction kept 3 bases outside the gene matches. CDR3 sequence reads: CASSLGQGSNQPQHF. The CDR3 DNA sequence: TGTGCCAGCAGTCTTGGACAGGGGAGCAATCAGCCCCAGCATTTT.

The chain's CDR3 is CASSTLAGGYNEQFF. CDR3 DNA: TGTGCCAGCAGCACACTAGCGGGAGGGTACAATGAGCAGTTCTTC. The V call is TRBV7-9, the J call TRBJ2-1; 13 bases fit TRBD2. The V segment lost 5 bases and the J segment 4 bases; nucleotides outside the gene matches: 2. Germline-derived CDR1 and CDR2 are SEHNR and FQNEAQ (reference sequence). The CDR3 spans 15 residues.

The chain uses TRBV7-3 and TRBJ2-1; D gene unclear. CDR3 size: 12 residues. Per the germline V gene, CDR1 is SGHTA and CDR2 is FQGTGA. Trimming pared 1 base from V and 9 bases from J, leaving 7 bases between. For the CDR3, the DNA is TGTGCCAGCAGCTTAAGTGGCAGTGAGCAGTTCTTC. Protein product: CASSLSGSEQFF.

CDR3 sequence reads: CASSYQLSGGTEAFF. The CDR3 DNA follows: TGTGCCAGCAGTTACCAATTATCGGGGGGGACTGAAGCTTTCTTT. The gene calls are TRBV6-5 and TRBJ1-1, with D perhaps matching TRBD1 (5 bases). The CDR3 has 15 residues. Deletions cut 2 bases from V and 5 bases from J, with 15 bases between. The germline V gene encodes CDR1 MNHEY and CDR2 SVGAGI.

This clone was seen just once. The chain carries TRBV7-2 and TRBJ2-7; TRBD1 matches at 12 bases. J was trimmed by 4 bases and V by 3 bases; bases with no gene match: 13. Germline V lookup: CDR1 SGHTA, CDR2 FQGNSA. The CDR3 runs to 18 residues. DNA of the CDR3: TGTGCCAGCAGCTTGTCCCCTTATCCGGGACAGGGGGCATACGAGCAGTACGTC. Translation: CASSLSPYPGQGAYEQYV.

Only a few counts were recorded for this clone. J is TRBJ1-5 and V is TRBV30; maybe TRBD1 (5 bases). Trimming removed 5 bases from V and 5 bases from J, with 19 bases in between. CDR1 GTSNPN and CDR2 SVGIG come from the germline V gene (reference sequence). The CDR3 is 15 amino acids. CDR3 DNA sequence: TGTGCCTGGTCAGGGAAGGGTCGGGGACATCAGCCCCAGCATTTT. Amino acid sequence: CAWSGKGRGHQPQHF.

The gene calls are TRBV2 and TRBJ1-5, with D unclear. Germline V gene data show CDR1 as SNHLY and CDR2 as FYNNEI. The CDR3 consists of 14 residues. Trimming removed 2 bases from V and 0 bases from J, with 5 bases in between. The CDR3 region has the DNA TGTGCCAGCAGTGAATGGGATAGCAATCAGCCCCAGCATTTT. Translation gives CASSEWDSNQPQHF.

V and J are TRBV2 and TRBJ1-1, with a weak D call TRBD1 (5 bases). The CDR3 is made up of 13 amino acids. The germline gives CDR1 SNHLY, CDR2 FYNNEI. Trimming removed 7 bases from V and 4 bases from J, with 13 bases in between. This chain's CDR3 is CASTEGARTEAFF. Here the CDR3 DNA reads TGTGCCAGCACAGAAGGGGCACGCACTGAAGCTTTCTTT.

The chain carries TRBV10-3 and TRBJ2-7; no definite D call. The CDR3 consists of 13 residues. The V end lost 4 bases, the J end lost 0 bases, and 7 bases lay between the germline ends. The germline V gene has CDR1 ENHRY and CDR2 SYGVKD. The CDR3 DNA is TGTGCCATCAGTGCAGGCCCCTCCTACGAGCAGTACGTC. Its protein product is CAISAGPSYEQYV.

The CDR3 DNA reads as TGTGCCAGCCGGCTCGGGGGAGGGGAGACCCAGTACTTC. This sequence encodes CASRLGGGETQYF. The rearrangement links TRBV28 to TRBJ2-5; 7 positions match TRBD2. This CDR3 contains 13 residues. Germline V CDR1 and CDR2: MDHEN, SYDVKM. V was pared by 8 bases and J by 5 bases, with 8 bases of the junction left unmatched.

The genes are TRBV6-2 or TRBV6-3 and TRBJ1-1; no firm D call. Germline V gene lookup returns CDR1 MNHEY and CDR2 SVGEGT. The CDR3 sequence is 12 residues long. The V end was cut by 2 bases, the J end by 5 bases, with 6 bases between. CDR3 in amino acids: CASSYVRTEAFF. The DNA for the CDR3 is TGTGCCAGCAGTTACGTCAGGACTGAAGCTTTCTTT.

The chain uses TRBV11-2 and TRBJ2-7; D is perhaps TRBD2 (6 bases). Trimming shortened V by 0 bases and J by 0 bases, and 15 bases separated the two germline ends. Germline CDR1 is SGHAT and CDR2 is FQNNGV. The CDR3 length is 17 residues. DNA of the CDR3: TGTGCCAGCAGCTTAGATTTTCCGGGAGCATTCTCCTACGAGCAGTACGTC. The encoded protein is CASSLDFPGAFSYEQYV.

The rearrangement links TRBV7-9 to TRBJ2-1; 12 nucleotides line up with TRBD2. The CDR3 extends over 16 amino acids. Germline CDR1 SEHNR, CDR2 FQNEAQ (reference sequence). After removal of 5 bases from V and 6 bases from J, the junction contained 8 bases not matched to a gene. As DNA, the CDR3 is TGTGCCAGCAGCCGTCGTACTAGCGGGGGGCCCAATGAGCAGTTCTTC. This translates into CASSRRTSGGPNEQFF.

The chain has TRBV29-1 and TRBJ1-1; no reliable D call. The CDR3 length is 13 residues. V was pared by 3 bases and J by 6 bases, with 14 bases between. Germline loops: CDR1 SQVTM, CDR2 ANQGSEA. CDR3 protein: CSVDRRVAAEAFF. The CDR3 DNA reads as TGCAGCGTTGATCGGAGGGTGGCCGCTGAAGCTTTCTTT.

This sequence joins TRBV20-1 and TRBJ2-2; D is uncertain. V lost 3 bases, J lost 0 bases, and 8 bases lay in between. Germline values: CDR1 DFQATT, CDR2 SNEGSKA (reference sequence). The CDR3 covers 14 residues. CDR3: CSASGPTNTGELFF. DNA for the CDR3: TGCAGTGCTAGTGGCCCCACGAACACCGGGGAGCTGTTTTTT.

This clone was counted between two and nine times. The chain recombines TRBV2 with TRBJ2-7; 9 bases agree with TRBD2. This CDR3 region has 12 residues. Germline V gene data show CDR1 as SNHLY and CDR2 as FYNNEI. The CDR3 is CLSSGSSYEQYV. For the CDR3, the DNA is TGTTTGAGTAGCGGGAGTAGCTACGAGCAGTACGTC.

The rearrangement uses TRBV9 and TRBJ2-2; D is perhaps TRBD2 (5 bases). CDR1 is SGDLS, CDR2 YYNGEE, per germline. The CDR3 totals 17 residues. The V end was cut by 0 bases, the J end by 4 bases, with 16 bases between. CDR3 region: CASSVARRAARTGELFF. CDR3 sequence (DNA): TGTGCCAGCAGCGTAGCACGGCGGGCCGCGCGCACCGGGGAGCTGTTTTTT.

The J gene is TRBJ2-2, the V gene TRBV6-4, with D hard to call. V lost 2 bases to trimming and J lost 1 base, with 23 bases between them. CDR3 length equals 20 residues. Germline values: CDR1 MRHNA, CDR2 SNTAGT. CDR3 sequence reads: CASSDGSMHLALGNTGELFF. The CDR3 DNA reads TGTGCCAGCAGTGACGGGTCGATGCACTTGGCCCTCGGGAACACCGGGGAGCTGTTTTTT.

The V and J genes are TRBV6-5 and TRBJ2-7, with D tentatively TRBD1 or TRBD2 (5 bases each). Germline V gene lookup returns CDR1 MNHEY and CDR2 SVGAGI. The V end was cut by 11 bases, the J end by 3 bases, with 20 bases between. This CDR3 spans 14 amino acids. CDR3: CASARGATNYEQYV. The CDR3 DNA is TGTGCCTCCGCTCGAGGGGCCACAAACTACGAGCAGTACGTC.

This chain uses TRBV25-1 with TRBJ1-4; TRBD1 matches at 7 bases. V was clipped by 2 bases and J by 7 bases; unmatched bases: 10. The CDR3 sequence is 16 residues long. Germline V lookup: CDR1 MGHDK, CDR2 SYGVNS. The CDR3 DNA reads TGTGCCAGCAGTGAAGGACCGAACAGGGGAGTTGAAAAACTGTTTTTT. This gives the protein CASSEGPNRGVEKLFF.

This clone was seen only a few times. The chain combines TRBV6-6 with TRBJ2-5, with TRBD2 matching 8 bases. CDR1 and CDR2 (germline): MNHNY, SVGAGI (reference sequence). The CDR3 contains 15 residues. V trimming: 7 bases; J trimming: 0 bases; junction bases outside the gene matches: 7. CDR3 coding DNA: TGTGCCAGCATTAGTCGGGGGGGTCACCAAGAGACCCAGTACTTC. The encoded protein is CASISRGGHQETQYF.

J is TRBJ2-7 and V is TRBV27; tentatively, D is TRBD1 (5 bases). Germline-derived CDR1 and CDR2 are MNHEY and SMNVEV (reference sequence). Deletions cut 5 bases from V and 3 bases from J, with 17 bases between. The CDR3 length is 15 residues. The CDR3 region is CASSITGSSLYEQYV. The CDR3 coding sequence is TGTGCCAGCAGTATCACAGGTTCCTCCCTCTACGAGCAGTACGTC.

CDR3: CASSPRKGDRDEKLFF. The CDR3 nucleotides are TGTGCCAGCTCACCGAGGAAGGGGGACCGGGATGAAAAACTGTTTTTT. The chain employs TRBV18 and TRBJ1-4; the D gene is possibly TRBD1 (6 bases). Germline V gene sequence: CDR1 KGHSH, CDR2 LQKENI. With 3 bases removed from V and 6 bases from J, the gap between germline ends came to 17 bases. The CDR3 totals 16 residues.

This clone has more than one count but fewer than ten. The chain uses TRBV9 and TRBJ1-1; a weak D match, TRBD1 (6 bases). Trimming removed 3 bases at V and 5 bases at J, with 11 bases between. Germline CDR1 reads SGDLS; CDR2 reads YYNGEE. The CDR3 consists of 13 residues. The DNA of the CDR3 is TGTGCCAGCAGCGAGGGGGGGACGACTGAAGCTTTCTTT. Protein product: CASSEGGTTEAFF.